Listed below are T cell receptor beta chains from one sample, sequenced in a study of molecular identifiers for immune sequencing clone quantification. TCRdb re-analysed the PCR reads in MiXCR, keeping a single row per CDR3 protein. Of fewer than 25,000 distinct CDR3 sequences in the sample, about a fifth were seen once. Input material: naive CD8+ T cells from blood, with Jurkat cell RNA spiked in. All receptors come from a human donor in good health. Some libraries in this study had Jurkat cell RNA spiked in. Both conserved end residues are part of each CDR3. Each record gives: clone size, D gene, J gene, V gene, CDR3 DNA, CDR3 protein. The D gene is left open where the match is weak. Clone sizes are given selectively: once, few, many, or a class where the clone is expanded.

clone size: few
D gene: TRBD1
J gene: TRBJ1-5
V gene: TRBV4-1
CDR3 DNA: TGCGCCAGCAGCCAAGATCAACAGGGGAGACAGCCCCAGCATTTT
CDR3 protein: CASSQDQQGRQPQHF

clone size: many
D gene: NA
J gene: TRBJ2-7
V gene: TRBV27
CDR3 DNA: TGTGCCAGCAGTTTATTGGCAGTCAGCTCCTACGAGCAGTACTTC
CDR3 protein: CASSLLAVSSYEQYF

clone size: few
D gene: NA
J gene: TRBJ1-5
V gene: TRBV23-1
CDR3 DNA: TGCGCCAGCAGTCAATCTTCGGGCCTAAATCAGCCCCAGCATTTT
CDR3 protein: CASSQSSGLNQPQHF

clone size: once
D gene: NA
J gene: TRBJ2-7
V gene: TRBV7-9
CDR3 DNA: TGTGCCAGCGGCCCCAGACTGGTTCCTGGCTACGAGCAGTACTTC
CDR3 protein: CASGPRLVPGYEQYF

clone size: many
D gene: TRBD2
J gene: TRBJ2-1
V gene: TRBV6-2/TRBV6-3
CDR3 DNA: TGTGCCAGCAGTTACTCGTATCTAGCGGGAGGCCCGGATGAGCAGTTCTTC
CDR3 protein: CASSYSYLAGGPDEQFF

clone size: many
D gene: NA
J gene: TRBJ1-6
V gene: TRBV28
CDR3 DNA: TGTGCCAGCAGTTCCCTCGGCTCCTATAATTCACCCCTCCACTTT
CDR3 protein: CASSSLGSYNSPLHF

clone size: many
D gene: NA
J gene: TRBJ2-2
V gene: TRBV5-5
CDR3 DNA: TGTGCCAGCAGCTCCGAGGGACATCTCGGCACCGGGGAGCTGTTTTTT
CDR3 protein: CASSSEGHLGTGELFF

clone size: medium-sized
D gene: NA
J gene: TRBJ1-5
V gene: TRBV27
CDR3 DNA: TGTGCCAGCAGTTATGGCGGGAATCAGCCCCAGCATTTT
CDR3 protein: CASSYGGNQPQHF

clone size: NA
D gene: NA
J gene: TRBJ2-7
V gene: TRBV5-5
CDR3 DNA: TGTGCCAGCAGCTTTTCAGGGGACGAGCAGTACTTC
CDR3 protein: CASSFSGDEQYF

clone size: many
D gene: NA
J gene: TRBJ1-1
V gene: TRBV20-1
CDR3 DNA: TGCAGTGCTTCACAGGGTTTCGGGTACACTGAAGCTTTCTTT
CDR3 protein: CSASQGFGYTEAFF

clone size: NA
D gene: NA
J gene: TRBJ2-7
V gene: TRBV4-3
CDR3 DNA: TGCGCCAGCAGCCAAGATGAGGGGCCGGGCTACGAGCAGTACTTC
CDR3 protein: CASSQDEGPGYEQYF

clone size: few
D gene: TRBD1
J gene: TRBJ1-5
V gene: TRBV12-3/TRBV12-4
CDR3 DNA: TGTGCCAGCAGTTCACAGGGGGGTCAGCCCCAGCATTTT
CDR3 protein: CASSSQGGQPQHF

clone size: few
D gene: TRBD2
J gene: TRBJ2-7
V gene: TRBV6-2/TRBV6-3
CDR3 DNA: TGTGCCAGCAGTTACATCCCCGGGACTAGGACCTCCGAGCAGTACTTC
CDR3 protein: CASSYIPGTRTSEQYF

clone size: NA
D gene: NA
J gene: TRBJ2-7
V gene: TRBV5-1
CDR3 DNA: TGCGCCAGCAGCTTACAGGTTCTTTACGAGCAGTACTTC
CDR3 protein: CASSLQVLYEQYF

clone size: many
D gene: NA
J gene: TRBJ1-6
V gene: TRBV20-1
CDR3 DNA: TGCAGTGCTAGATGGGGAAATTCACCCCTCCACTTT
CDR3 protein: CSARWGNSPLHF

clone size: medium-sized
D gene: TRBD2
J gene: TRBJ2-7
V gene: TRBV5-5
CDR3 DNA: TGTGCCAGCAGCTTCCCTACCGGGGGGTTCGAGCAGTACTTC
CDR3 protein: CASSFPTGGFEQYF

clone size: many
D gene: NA
J gene: TRBJ2-1
V gene: TRBV10-3
CDR3 DNA: TGTGCCATCAGTGATGCTACCACTTACAATGAGCAGTTCTTC
CDR3 protein: CAISDATTYNEQFF

clone size: many
D gene: TRBD2
J gene: TRBJ2-3
V gene: TRBV27
CDR3 DNA: TGTGCCAGCAGTTTCAGGACTAGCGGGAGACCTTCTAGCACAGATACGCAGTATTTT
CDR3 protein: CASSFRTSGRPSSTDTQYF

clone size: many
D gene: TRBD2
J gene: TRBJ2-5
V gene: TRBV28
CDR3 DNA: TGTGCCAGCAGATGGACTAGCGGGATTGGTTATCAAGAGACCCAGTACTTC
CDR3 protein: CASRWTSGIGYQETQYF

clone size: few
D gene: NA
J gene: TRBJ2-3
V gene: TRBV27
CDR3 DNA: TGTGCCAGCAGTTTAAGGGGCCACTCCACAGATACGCAGTATTTT
CDR3 protein: CASSLRGHSTDTQYF

clone size: many
D gene: TRBD2
J gene: TRBJ2-7
V gene: TRBV11-2
CDR3 DNA: TGTGCCAGCAGCTTAATGGGACTAGCTGGCTCCTACGAGCAGTACTTC
CDR3 protein: CASSLMGLAGSYEQYF

clone size: few
D gene: TRBD1
J gene: TRBJ1-6
V gene: TRBV25-1
CDR3 DNA: TGTGCCAGCAGGGAGGACAGGGGGCGCATTTCACCCCTCCACTTT
CDR3 protein: CASREDRGRISPLHF

clone size: few
D gene: TRBD2
J gene: TRBJ2-7
V gene: TRBV5-1
CDR3 DNA: TGCGCCAGCAGCTCGGGCGGGAGCGGCTACGAGCAGTACTTC
CDR3 protein: CASSSGGSGYEQYF

clone size: NA
D gene: TRBD2
J gene: TRBJ2-7
V gene: TRBV12-5
CDR3 DNA: TGTGCTAGTGGTCCCATGGGACTAGAGGAAAGCTACGAGCAGTACTTC
CDR3 protein: CASGPMGLEESYEQYF

clone size: many
D gene: NA
J gene: TRBJ2-3
V gene: TRBV7-9
CDR3 DNA: TGTGCCAGTAACGAGGGGACAGATACGCAGTATTTT
CDR3 protein: CASNEGTDTQYF

clone size: NA
D gene: NA
J gene: TRBJ1-1
V gene: TRBV27
CDR3 DNA: TGTGCCAGCAGTTTAGACAGTTACACTGAAGCTTTCTTT
CDR3 protein: CASSLDSYTEAFF